The next 8 T cell receptor beta chains were all read from a single sample in a study of CXCR3-negative and CXCR3-positive naive CD8 T cells. UMI-tagged TRB cDNA libraries were built via 5' RACE. From the 5' RACE reads, TCRdb lists one entry per CDR3 protein and no DNA. In all, the sample yields some 150,000 distinct CDR3 sequences. These receptors' antigens are unknown. Points from the study as a whole: Naive cells that were CXCR3-positive had more hydrophobic TRB CDR3s (compared with CXCR3-negative naive cells).

Specimen: naive CXCR3+ CD8+ T cells from blood. Subset defined: CD45RO-CCR7+CD27+CD95- naive CD8+ T cells expressing CXCR3 (TNR3+). The source is a human donor in good health. Some clones in this sample may be carry-over from other donors' samples.

The chain is built from TRBV9 and TRBJ2-2; the TCRdb call, TRBD2, lacks DNA for checking. Looked up from germline, CDR1 is SGDLS and CDR2 is YYNGEE. The CDR3 consists of 14 residues. The CDR3 sequence: CASSNGRVTGELFF.

The chain combines TRBV23-1 with TRBJ1-6; TCRdb calls TRBD1, which cannot be checked without DNA. TRBV23-1 is treated as an ORF (open reading frame) with a function not yet certain. This CDR3 has 17 amino acids. CDR3 loop: CASSQSVLRGSRSPLHF.

CDR3 sequence reads: CASSQVTAGNQPQHF. The rearrangement joins TRBV4-1 to TRBJ1-5. CDR1 and CDR2 from the germline V gene are MGHRA and YSYEKL. This CDR3 is built from 15 residues.

This sequence joins TRBV6-2 or TRBV6-3 and TRBJ2-1; the D gene TCRdb calls, TRBD1, cannot be checked with no DNA. The length of the CDR3 is 14 residues. Germline CDR1 MNHEY, CDR2 SVGEGT. The CDR3 loop reads CASSYPTGGNEQFF.

The J gene is TRBJ1-6, the V gene TRBV7-6; no DNA is available, so the TRBD1 call from TCRdb remains unchecked. Germline CDR1 SGHVS, CDR2 FNYEAQ. The CDR3 loop spans 20 amino acids. CDR3 sequence: CASSLDGGWGQGVDNSPLHF.

J is TRBJ2-2 and V is TRBV6-5; TCRdb picks TRBD1, but there is no DNA to check that call. There are 16 residues in the CDR3. Germline V lookup: CDR1 MNHEY, CDR2 SVGAGI. The CDR3 spells CASSYAMPGTGGELFF.

The chain is built from TRBV28 and TRBJ1-6. From germline, CDR1 is MDHEN and CDR2 SYDVKM. This CDR3 contains 15 residues. CDR3 in amino acids: CASSLSVGRNSPLHF.

The chain recombines TRBV10-3 with TRBJ2-7; TCRdb designates TRBD1, a call that cannot be tested without DNA. The CDR3 sequence is 13 residues long. Germline V lookup: CDR1 ENHRY, CDR2 SYGVKD. CDR3 in amino acids: CAISELGGYEQYF.